These 14 T cell receptor beta chains came from one sample sequenced in a study of blood T cell repertoires in COVID-19. The repertoire was sequenced with immunoSEQ multiplex PCR; TCRdb's copy has only in-frame clones and lacks some. The data contain 20,000 to 25,000 clones, approximately 88% of them singletons. Sample: peripheral blood. All receptors come from a man aged 35 to 55 with acute or convalescent COVID-19.

The chain is built from TRBV6-5 and TRBJ2-3; D ambiguous. V was pared by 11 bases and J by 1 base, with 10 bases between. Germline CDR1 and CDR2: MNHEY and SVGAGI. This CDR3 spans 12 amino acids. The CDR3 here is CAGVRGTDTQYF. The CDR3 nucleotides read TGTGCCGGAGTCAGAGGCACAGATACGCAGTATTTT.

The chain combines TRBV2 with TRBJ2-2; unclear D gene. CDR1 SNHLY and CDR2 FYNNEI come from the germline V gene. The CDR3 spans 13 residues. Trimming pared 6 bases from V and 0 bases from J, leaving 5 bases between. The CDR3 DNA reads as TGTGCCAGCAGCGGGTCGAACACCGGGGAGCTGTTTTTT. Translating gives CASSGSNTGELFF.

V and J are TRBV15 and TRBJ1-6; tentative D call: TRBD1 (5 bases). V lost 0 bases and J lost 9, with 15 bases in between. This CDR3 contains 16 residues. Germline CDR1 LNHNV, CDR2 YYDKDF (reference sequence). The CDR3 DNA sequence: TGTGCCACCAGCAGAGATCGAGGCAGGGCTGGTTCACCCCTCCACTTT. Amino acids: CATSRDRGRAGSPLHF.

Only one count was recorded for this clone. The chain carries TRBV6-6 and TRBJ1-6; D possibly corresponds to TRBD1 (6 bases). V dropped 0 bases and J dropped 6 bases, with 12 bases sitting between them. The V gene's germline CDR1 is MNHNY and CDR2 SVGAGI (reference sequence). The CDR3 is 16 residues long. The DNA of the CDR3 is TGTGCCAGCAGTTACTCTTTGCGCAGGGGTAATTCACCCCTCCACTTT. Translated: CASSYSLRRGNSPLHF.

The rearrangement uses TRBV19 and TRBJ2-7; D not resolved. Germline CDR1 LNHDA, CDR2 SQIVND (reference sequence). The CDR3 covers 13 residues. The germline V and J ends were trimmed by 5 bases and 5 bases, with 13 bases remaining between them. CDR3 region: CASSPGGFNEQYF. In DNA, the CDR3 is TGTGCCAGTAGTCCCGGCGGTTTCAACGAGCAGTACTTC.

The rearrangement uses TRBV6-5 and TRBJ2-5; TRBD2 matches 12 bases. This CDR3 is 14 amino acids long. V was pared by 10 bases and J by 6 bases, with 9 bases of the junction left unmatched. Per germline, CDR1 MNHEY and CDR2 SVGAGI. The CDR3 here is CATVLAGGLKTQYF. The CDR3 DNA follows: TGTGCCACGGTTCTAGCGGGGGGGCTTAAGACCCAGTACTTC.

This chain joins TRBV4-2 and TRBJ1-5, with D tentatively TRBD1 (5 bases). The germline V gene encodes CDR1 LGHNA and CDR2 YNFKEQ. This CDR3 comprises 16 residues. With 5 bases removed from V and 0 bases from J, the gap between germline ends came to 14 bases. CDR3 nucleotide sequence: TGTGCCAGCAGCTTAAGCGGAGGGGATAGCAATCAGCCCCAGCATTTT. This sequence encodes CASSLSGGDSNQPQHF.

The chain combines TRBV5-1 with TRBJ2-7; 9 nucleotides agree with TRBD1. The V segment lost 5 bases and the J segment 2 bases; nucleotides outside the gene matches: 8. The length of the CDR3 is 15 residues. Looked up from germline, CDR1 is SGHRS and CDR2 is YFSETQ. Here the CDR3 DNA reads TGCGCCAGCAGGTCCACCGGGACAGGGCCCTACGAGCAGTACTTC. Its translation: CASRSTGTGPYEQYF.

This clone was seen a few times. The rearrangement links TRBV7-9 to TRBJ2-7; D is undetermined. CDR3 length: 14 residues. Deletions cut 2 bases from V and 1 base from J, with 9 bases between. Per the germline V gene, CDR1 is SEHNR and CDR2 is FQNEAQ (reference sequence). The CDR3 DNA reads as TGTGCCAGCAGCTTATCCGGGTTATCCTACGAGCAGTACTTC. Amino acids: CASSLSGLSYEQYF.

This sequence joins TRBV15 and TRBJ2-7, with D possibly being TRBD2 (5 bases). The V gene lost 0 bases and the J gene lost 3 bases, with 9 bases spanning the gap. The CDR3 is made up of 14 amino acids. CDR1 is LNHNV, CDR2 YYDKDF, per germline (reference sequence). CDR3 residues: CATSRDRGLYEQYF. In DNA, the CDR3 is TGTGCCACCAGCAGAGACCGCGGGCTCTACGAGCAGTACTTC. The variable domain in full, with the rest retrieved from reference TRBV15 and TRBJ2-7, is DAMVIQNPRYQVTQFGKPVTLSCSQTLNHNVMYWYQQKSSQAPKLLFHYYDKDFNNEADTPDNFQSRRPNTSFCFLDIRSPGLGDTAMYLCATSRDRGLYEQYFGPGTRLTVT.

This clone was detected once. The rearrangement joins TRBV11-3 to TRBJ2-3; 12 bases fit TRBD2. The CDR3 is made up of 15 amino acids. J was trimmed by 8 bases and V by 4 bases; bases with no gene match: 7. Germline CDR1 reads SGHNT; CDR2 reads YENEEA. This CDR3 is CASSSLAGGQATQYF. The CDR3 DNA is TGTGCCAGCAGCTCGCTAGCGGGGGGGCAGGCTACGCAGTATTTT.

The V call is TRBV29-1, the J call TRBJ1-1; D remains unclear. Germline CDR1 SQVTM, CDR2 ANQGSEA. This CDR3 is built from 13 residues. Trimming stripped 0 bases from V and 1 base from J, with 6 bases between. The CDR3 region is CSVEDQKNTEAFF. The CDR3 nucleotides read TGCAGCGTTGAAGATCAGAAGAACACTGAAGCTTTCTTT.

This clone has a handful of counts. CDR3 sequence (DNA): TGTGCCAGCAGTTACGGGGCAGGGGGCTTAAGAAACACCATATATTTT. Amino acids: CASSYGAGGLRNTIYF. This chain joins TRBV6-5 and TRBJ1-3; 8 nucleotides align to TRBD1. Trimming cost V 2 bases and J 5 bases; bases outside gene matches: 8. CDR3 size: 16 residues. The germline gives CDR1 MNHEY, CDR2 SVGAGI.

The V call is TRBV19, the J call TRBJ1-6; the match to TRBD1 covers 8 bases. The germline CDR1 and CDR2 sequences are LNHDA and SQIVND (reference sequence). The junction had 5 bases not matched to a gene; V was cut back by 9 bases and J by 7 bases. This CDR3 spans 13 amino acids. The CDR3 sequence: CASGQGGNSPLHF. The CDR3 DNA reads as TGTGCCAGCGGACAGGGCGGGAATTCACCCCTCCACTTT.